This T cell receptor beta chain is from a study of blood T cell repertoires in COVID-19. Here immunoSEQ multiplex PCR was the method, and the copy in TCRdb shows in-frame clones only, minus some. The sample shows about 250,000 clones, over 75% of them seen only once. Material: peripheral blood. The sequence came from a man aged 50-59 years with active or convalescent COVID-19.

The chain's CDR3 is CASSQVGNIENTEAFF. The CDR3 region has the DNA TGTGCCAGCAGCCAAGTCGGTAATATAGAGAACACTGAAGCTTTCTTT. The chain joins TRBV3-1 (or the pseudogene TRBV3-2) to TRBJ1-1; D is undetermined. The CDR3 covers 16 residues. Germline V gives CDR1 LGHDT, CDR2 YNNKEL (reference sequence). V lost 1 base to trimming and J lost 1 base, with 13 bases between them.